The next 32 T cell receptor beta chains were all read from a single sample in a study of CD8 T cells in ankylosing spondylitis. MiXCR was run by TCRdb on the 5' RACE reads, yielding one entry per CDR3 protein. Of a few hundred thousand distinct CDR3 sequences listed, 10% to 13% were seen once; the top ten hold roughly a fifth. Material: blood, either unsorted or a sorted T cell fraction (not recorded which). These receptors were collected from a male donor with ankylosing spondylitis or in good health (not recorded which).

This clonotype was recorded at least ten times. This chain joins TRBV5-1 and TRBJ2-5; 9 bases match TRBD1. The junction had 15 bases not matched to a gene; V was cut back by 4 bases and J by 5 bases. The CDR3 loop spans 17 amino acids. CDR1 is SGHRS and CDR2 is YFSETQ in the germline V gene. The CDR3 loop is CASSLGSKQGARETQYF. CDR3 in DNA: TGCGCCAGCAGCCTGGGATCCAAACAGGGGGCGCGGGAGACCCAGTACTTC.

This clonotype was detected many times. DNA of the CDR3: TGCGCCAGCAGCTTGGAAGGGGGCCTGTATGGCTACACCTTC. Its protein product is CASSLEGGLYGYTF. The chain joins TRBV5-1 to TRBJ1-2; 7 bases fit TRBD1. In germline, CDR1 is SGHRS, CDR2 YFSETQ. The V and J ends lost 0 bases and 5 bases, in that order; junction bases with no gene match: 4. This CDR3 has 14 amino acids.

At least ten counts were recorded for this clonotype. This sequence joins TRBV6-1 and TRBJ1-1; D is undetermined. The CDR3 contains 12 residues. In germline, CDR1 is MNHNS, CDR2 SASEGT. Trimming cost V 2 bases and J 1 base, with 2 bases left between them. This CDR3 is CASSETNTEAFF. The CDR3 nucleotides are TGTGCCAGCAGTGAAACGAACACTGAAGCTTTCTTT.

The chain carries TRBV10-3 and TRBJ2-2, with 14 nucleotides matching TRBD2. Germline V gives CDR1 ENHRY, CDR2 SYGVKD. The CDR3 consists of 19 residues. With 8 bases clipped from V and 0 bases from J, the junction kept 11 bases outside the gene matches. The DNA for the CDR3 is TGTGCCATCTGTCCCCTTCGGACTAGCGGGGGGTCGAACACCGGGGAGCTGTTTTTT. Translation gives CAICPLRTSGGSNTGELFF.

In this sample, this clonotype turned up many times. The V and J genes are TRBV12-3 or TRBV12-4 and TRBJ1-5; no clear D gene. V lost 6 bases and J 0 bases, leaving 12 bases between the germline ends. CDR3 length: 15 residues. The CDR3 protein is CASSSGSGSNQPQHF. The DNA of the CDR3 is TGTGCCAGCAGCTCAGGTTCGGGTAGCAATCAGCCCCAGCATTTT.

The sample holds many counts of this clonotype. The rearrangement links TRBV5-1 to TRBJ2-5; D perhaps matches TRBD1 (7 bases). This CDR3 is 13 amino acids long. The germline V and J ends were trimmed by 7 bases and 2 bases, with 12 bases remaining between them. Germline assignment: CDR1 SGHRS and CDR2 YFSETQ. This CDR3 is CASAGQPQETQYF. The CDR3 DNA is TGCGCCAGCGCGGGACAGCCTCAAGAGACCCAGTACTTC.

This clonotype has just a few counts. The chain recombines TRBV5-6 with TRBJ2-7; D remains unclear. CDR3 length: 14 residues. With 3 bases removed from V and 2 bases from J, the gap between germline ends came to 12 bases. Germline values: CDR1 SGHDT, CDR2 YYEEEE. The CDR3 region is CASSSIPATYEQYF. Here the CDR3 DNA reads TGTGCCAGCAGCTCGATTCCAGCGACCTACGAGCAGTACTTC. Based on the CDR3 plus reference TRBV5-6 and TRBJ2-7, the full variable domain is DAGVTQSPTHLIKTRGQQVTLRCSPKSGHDTVSWYQQALGQGPQFIFQYYEEEERQRGNFPDRFSGHQFPNYSSELNVNALLLGDSALYLCASSSIPATYEQYFGPGTRLTVT.

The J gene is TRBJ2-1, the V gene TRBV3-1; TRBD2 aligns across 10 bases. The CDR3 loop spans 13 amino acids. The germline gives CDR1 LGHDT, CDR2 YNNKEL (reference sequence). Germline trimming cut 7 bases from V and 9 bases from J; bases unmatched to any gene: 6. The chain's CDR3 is CASTSGGAFEQFF. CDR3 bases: TGTGCCAGCACTAGCGGGGGAGCATTTGAGCAGTTCTTC.

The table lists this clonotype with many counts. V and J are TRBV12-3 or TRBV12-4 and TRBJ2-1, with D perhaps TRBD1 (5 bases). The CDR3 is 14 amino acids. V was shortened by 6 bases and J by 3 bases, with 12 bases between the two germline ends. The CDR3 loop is CASRPTQGYNEQFF. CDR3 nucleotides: TGTGCCAGCAGGCCCACCCAGGGCTACAATGAGCAGTTCTTC.

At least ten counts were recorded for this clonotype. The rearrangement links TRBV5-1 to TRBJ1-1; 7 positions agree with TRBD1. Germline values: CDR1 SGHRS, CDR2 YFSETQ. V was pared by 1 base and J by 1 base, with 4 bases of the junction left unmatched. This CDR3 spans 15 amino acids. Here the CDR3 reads CASSLRQGGNTEAFF. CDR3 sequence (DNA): TGCGCCAGCAGCTTGAGACAGGGTGGGAACACTGAAGCTTTCTTT.

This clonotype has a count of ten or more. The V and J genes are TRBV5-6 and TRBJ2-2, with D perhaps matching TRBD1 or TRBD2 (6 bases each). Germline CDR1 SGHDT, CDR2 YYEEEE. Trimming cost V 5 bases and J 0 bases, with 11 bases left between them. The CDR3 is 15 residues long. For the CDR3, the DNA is TGTGCCAGCAGTGGCGGGACAACGAACACCGGGGAGCTGTTTTTT. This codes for CASSGGTTNTGELFF.

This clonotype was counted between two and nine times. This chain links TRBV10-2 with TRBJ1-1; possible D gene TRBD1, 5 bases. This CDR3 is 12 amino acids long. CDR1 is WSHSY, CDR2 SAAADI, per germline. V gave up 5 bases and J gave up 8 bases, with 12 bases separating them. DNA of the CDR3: TGCGCCAGCAGTCGGGGGGAGCTCGAAGCTTTCTTT. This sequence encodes CASSRGELEAFF.

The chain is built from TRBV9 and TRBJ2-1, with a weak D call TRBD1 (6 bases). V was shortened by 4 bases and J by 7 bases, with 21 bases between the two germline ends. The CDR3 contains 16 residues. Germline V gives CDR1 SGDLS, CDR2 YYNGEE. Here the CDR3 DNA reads TGTGCCAGCAGCCCCCCACCGGCAGGGGCGACGAATGAGCAGTTCTTC. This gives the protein CASSPPPAGATNEQFF.

The CDR3 spells CASSPLIGAGVSTDTQYF. The CDR3 DNA follows: TGTGCCAGCAGCCCTTTAATTGGGGCGGGGGTTAGCACAGATACGCAGTATTTT. V usage is TRBV3-1 and J usage is TRBJ2-3, with 7 bases aligning to TRBD2. Germline V gives CDR1 LGHDT, CDR2 YNNKEL (reference sequence). This CDR3 region has 18 residues. V dropped 4 bases and J dropped 0; count of bases not matched to a gene: 13.

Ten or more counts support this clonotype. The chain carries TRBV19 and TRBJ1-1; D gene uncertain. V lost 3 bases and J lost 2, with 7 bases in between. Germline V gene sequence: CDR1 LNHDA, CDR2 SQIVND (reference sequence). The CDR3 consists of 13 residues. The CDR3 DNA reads TGTGCCAGTAGTATTTGGGGTAACACTGAAGCTTTCTTT. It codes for CASSIWGNTEAFF.

CDR3 sequence reads: CSARAGAAINQPQHF. In DNA, the CDR3 is TGCAGTGCTAGAGCTGGGGCAGCCATCAATCAGCCCCAGCATTTT. The chain employs TRBV20-1 and TRBJ1-5; possibly TRBD1 for D (5 bases). This CDR3 comprises 15 residues. Germline CDR1 and CDR2: DFQATT and SNEGSKA (reference sequence). V was trimmed by 1 base and J by 3 bases, leaving 13 bases between them.

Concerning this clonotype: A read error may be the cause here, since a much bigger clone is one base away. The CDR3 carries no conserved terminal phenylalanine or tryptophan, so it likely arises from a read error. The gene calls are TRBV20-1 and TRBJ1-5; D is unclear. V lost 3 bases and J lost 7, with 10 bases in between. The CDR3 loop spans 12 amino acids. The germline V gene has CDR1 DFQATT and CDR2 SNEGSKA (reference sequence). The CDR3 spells CSASFGGQPQHY. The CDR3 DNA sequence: TGCAGTGCTAGCTTCGGCGGACAGCCCCAGCATTAT.

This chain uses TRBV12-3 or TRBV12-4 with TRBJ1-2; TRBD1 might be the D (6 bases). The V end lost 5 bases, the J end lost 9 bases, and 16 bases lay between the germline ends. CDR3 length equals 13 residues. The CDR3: CASSLRGAGRYTF. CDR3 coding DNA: TGTGCCAGCAGTCTAAGGGGGGCTGGGCGCTACACCTTC.

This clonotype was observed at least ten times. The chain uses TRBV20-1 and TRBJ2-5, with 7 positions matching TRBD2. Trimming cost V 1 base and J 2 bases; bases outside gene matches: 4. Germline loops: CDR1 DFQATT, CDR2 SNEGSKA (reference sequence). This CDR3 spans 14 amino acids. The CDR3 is CSARGAGEQETQYF. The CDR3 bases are TGCAGTGCTAGAGGGGCGGGGGAACAAGAGACCCAGTACTTC.

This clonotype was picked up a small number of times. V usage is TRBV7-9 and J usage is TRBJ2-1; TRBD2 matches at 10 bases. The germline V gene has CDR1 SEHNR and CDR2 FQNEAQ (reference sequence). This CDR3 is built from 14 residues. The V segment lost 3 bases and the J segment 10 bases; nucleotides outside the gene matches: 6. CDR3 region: CASSLSGGEAEQFF. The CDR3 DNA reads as TGTGCCAGCAGCTTGAGCGGGGGGGAAGCCGAGCAGTTCTTC.

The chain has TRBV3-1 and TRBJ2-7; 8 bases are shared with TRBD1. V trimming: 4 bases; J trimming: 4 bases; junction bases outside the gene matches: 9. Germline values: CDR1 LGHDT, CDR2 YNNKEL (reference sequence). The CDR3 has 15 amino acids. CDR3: CASSRKTDRVYEQYF. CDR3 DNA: TGTGCCAGCAGCCGAAAAACGGACAGGGTTTACGAGCAGTACTTC.

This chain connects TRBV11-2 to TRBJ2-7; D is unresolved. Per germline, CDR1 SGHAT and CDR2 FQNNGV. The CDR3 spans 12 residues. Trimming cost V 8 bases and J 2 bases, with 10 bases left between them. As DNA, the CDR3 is TGTGCCAGCGGTTCGGTGACCTACGAGCAGTACTTC. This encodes CASGSVTYEQYF. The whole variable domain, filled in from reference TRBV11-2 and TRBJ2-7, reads EAGVAQSPRYKIIEKRQSVAFWCNPISGHATLYWYQQILGQGPKLLIQFQNNGVVDDSQLPKDRFSAERLKGVDSTLKIQPAKLEDSAVYLCASGSVTYEQYFGPGTRLTVT.

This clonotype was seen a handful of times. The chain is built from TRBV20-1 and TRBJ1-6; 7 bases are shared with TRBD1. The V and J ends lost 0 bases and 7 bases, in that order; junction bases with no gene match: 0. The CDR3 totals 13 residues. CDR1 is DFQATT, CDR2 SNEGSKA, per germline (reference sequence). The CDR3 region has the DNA TGCAGTGCTAGAGAGACAGGGAATTCACCCCTCCACTTT. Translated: CSARETGNSPLHF.

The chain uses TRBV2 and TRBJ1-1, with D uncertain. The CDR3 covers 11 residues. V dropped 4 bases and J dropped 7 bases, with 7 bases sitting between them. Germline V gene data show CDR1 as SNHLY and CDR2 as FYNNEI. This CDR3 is CASSANLEAFF. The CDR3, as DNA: TGTGCCAGCAGTGCGAATCTTGAAGCTTTCTTT. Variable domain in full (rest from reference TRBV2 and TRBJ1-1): EPEVTQTPSHQVTQMGQEVILRCVPISNHLYFYWYRQILGQKVEFLVSFYNNEISEKSEIFDDQFSVERPDGSNFTLKIRSTKLEDSAMYFCASSANLEAFFGQGTRLTVV.

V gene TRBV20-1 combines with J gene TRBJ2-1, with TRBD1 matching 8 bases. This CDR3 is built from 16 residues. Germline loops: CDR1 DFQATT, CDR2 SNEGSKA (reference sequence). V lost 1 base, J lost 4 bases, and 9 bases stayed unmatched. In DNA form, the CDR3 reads TGCAGTGCTAGAGTCGCGGACAGGGTAGAGTACAATGAGCAGTTCTTC. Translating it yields CSARVADRVEYNEQFF.

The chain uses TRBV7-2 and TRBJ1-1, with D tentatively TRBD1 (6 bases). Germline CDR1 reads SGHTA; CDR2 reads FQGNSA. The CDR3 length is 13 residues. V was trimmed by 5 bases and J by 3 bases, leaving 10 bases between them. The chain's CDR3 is CASSTRQDTEAFF. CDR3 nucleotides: TGTGCCAGCAGCACGCGACAGGACACTGAAGCTTTCTTT.

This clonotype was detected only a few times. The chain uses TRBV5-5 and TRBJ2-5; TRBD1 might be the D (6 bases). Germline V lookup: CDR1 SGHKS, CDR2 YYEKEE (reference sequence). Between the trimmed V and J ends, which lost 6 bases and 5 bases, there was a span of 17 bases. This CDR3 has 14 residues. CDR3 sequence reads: CASTAQGFGETQYF. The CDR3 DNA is TGTGCCAGCACCGCACAGGGCTTTGGGGAGACCCAGTACTTC.

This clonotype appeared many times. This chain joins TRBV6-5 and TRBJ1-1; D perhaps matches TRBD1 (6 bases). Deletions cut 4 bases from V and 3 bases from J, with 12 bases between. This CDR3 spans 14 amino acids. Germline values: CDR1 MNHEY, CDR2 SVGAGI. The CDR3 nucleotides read TGTGCCAGCAGTTTGACAGGTCAGGACACTGAAGCTTTCTTT. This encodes CASSLTGQDTEAFF.

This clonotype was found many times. The CDR3 spells CASSGVGGDTEAFF. CDR3 DNA sequence: TGTGCCAGCAGCGGGGTTGGGGGGGACACTGAAGCTTTCTTT. The chain links TRBV3-1 to TRBJ1-1; tentative D call: TRBD1 (5 bases). The CDR3 spans 14 residues. CDR1 and CDR2 from the germline V gene are LGHDT and YNNKEL (reference sequence). The V end lost 5 bases, the J end lost 3 bases, and 13 bases lay between the germline ends.

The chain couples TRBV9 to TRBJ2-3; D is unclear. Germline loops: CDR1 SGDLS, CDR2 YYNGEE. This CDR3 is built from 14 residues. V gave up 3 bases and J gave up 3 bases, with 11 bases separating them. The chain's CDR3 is CASSGPTVTDTQYF. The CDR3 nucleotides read TGTGCCAGCAGCGGCCCAACAGTTACAGATACGCAGTATTTT.

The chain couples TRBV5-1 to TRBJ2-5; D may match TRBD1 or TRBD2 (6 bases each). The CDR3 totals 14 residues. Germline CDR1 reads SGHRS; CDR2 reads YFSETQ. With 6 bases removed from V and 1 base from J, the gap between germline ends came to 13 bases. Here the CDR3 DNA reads TGCGCCAGCATGGGGGGCGCTTCCCAAGAGACCCAGTACTTC. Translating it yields CASMGGASQETQYF.

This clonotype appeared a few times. As DNA, the CDR3 is TGCAGTGCTAGAGATTTTGGGAGTGGCACTGAAGCTTTCTTT. It codes for CSARDFGSGTEAFF. V and J are TRBV20-1 and TRBJ1-1; no firm D call. The V and J ends lost 0 bases and 4 bases respectively, with 12 bases between them. The germline CDR1 and CDR2 sequences are DFQATT and SNEGSKA (reference sequence). The CDR3 is 14 amino acids.